Listed below are T cell receptor beta chains from one sample, sequenced in a study of T cell responses to AZD1222 COVID-19 vaccine. The table came from immunoSEQ multiplex PCR; TCRdb's copy has only in-frame clones and leaves some out. The sample has about 57,000 clones, around 85% seen once; the top ten hold over 15%. The sequences come from peripheral blood, collected on day 0 of AZD1222 vaccination. The source of these receptors is an adult in good health. The CDR3 runs from the conserved cysteine through the conserved F or W. The D gene is left open where the match is weak. The size field is filled for only some rows; it gives once, few, many or a size class.

clone size	D gene	V gene	J gene	CDR3 DNA	CDR3 protein
-	TRBD2	TRBV3-1/TRBV3-2	TRBJ2-1	TGTGCCAGCAGCCTTTCACTTCGGACTAGCGGGATCTCGTGGAATGAGCAGTTCTTC	CASSLSLRTSGISWNEQFF
-	TRBD1	TRBV9	TRBJ2-1	TGTGCCAGCACTGCGACAGGGTCCTACAATGAGCAGTTCTTC	CASTATGSYNEQFF
once	-	TRBV7-8	TRBJ2-7	TGTGCCAGCAGCCCCCGCAGCGAGGGGCTCTACGAGCAGTACTTC	CASSPRSEGLYEQYF
-	-	TRBV24-1	TRBJ1-5	TGTGCCACCTCGAGGGGGATCAGCAATCAGCCCCAGCATTTT	CATSRGISNQPQHF
-	TRBD1	TRBV19	TRBJ2-7	TGTGCCAGTAGTCCCGGACAGGGCGGCTACGAGCAGTACTTC	CASSPGQGGYEQYF
-	-	TRBV28	TRBJ2-2	TGTGCCAGCAGTTTTAGTTTCATGAGGACAGCGAGTCCGAACACCGGGGAGCTGTTTTTT	CASSFSFMRTASPNTGELFF
-	-	TRBV10-3	TRBJ2-2	TGTGCCATCAGTGGGGGGGTGGACACCGGGGAGCTGTTTTTT	CAISGGVDTGELFF
-	-	TRBV7-2	TRBJ2-3	TGTGCCAGCAGCTTAGCGGGGAATACGCAGTATTTT	CASSLAGNTQYF
-	TRBD1	TRBV6-4	TRBJ1-2	TGTGCCAGCAGTGTCGACAGGGATGGAGGCTACACCTTC	CASSVDRDGGYTF
-	-	TRBV6-5	TRBJ2-3	TGTGCCAGCAGCATTCGCGGAAGCACAGATACGCAGTATTTT	CASSIRGSTDTQYF
-	TRBD2	TRBV28	TRBJ2-1	TGTGCCAGCAGTTTATGGGGGGGAGGGAAGGGCAATGAGCAGTTCTTC	CASSLWGGGKGNEQFF
-	TRBD1	TRBV4-1	TRBJ1-2	TGCGCCAGCAGCCAAGACTGGGACAGGGAATCTCCTAACTATGGCTACACCTTC	CASSQDWDRESPNYGYTF
-	TRBD1	TRBV23-1	TRBJ1-6	TGCGCCAGCAGTCGTTCCGGGACAGGGAGCCATAATTCACCCCTCCACTTT	CASSRSGTGSHNSPLHF
few	-	TRBV18	TRBJ1-2	TGTGCCAGCTCAAAACATACACAGCCTGGAGGGCGGGTAGACTATGGCTACACCTTC	CASSKHTQPGGRVDYGYTF
-	TRBD1	TRBV3-1/TRBV3-2	TRBJ2-4	TGTGCCAGCAGCCACAGGGGGCTGGACAAAAACATTCAGTACTTC	CASSHRGLDKNIQYF
-	TRBD1	TRBV7-8	TRBJ2-7	TGTGCCAGCAGCACCTGGGGACAGGGTGGTCACTACGAGCAGTACTTC	CASSTWGQGGHYEQYF
-	TRBD1	TRBV23-1	TRBJ1-4	TGCGCCAGCAGTACACCCCGGGACAGTACTAATGAAAAACTGTTTTTT	CASSTPRDSTNEKLFF
-	TRBD2	TRBV7-9	TRBJ2-3	TGTGCCAGCAGCTTCATGGGACTACACACAGATACGCAGTATTTT	CASSFMGLHTDTQYF
-	-	TRBV7-2	TRBJ1-2	TGTGCCAGCAGTCCCGATGGCGCCACGTATGGCTACACCTTC	CASSPDGATYGYTF
-	-	TRBV10-3	TRBJ2-1	TGTGCCATCAGTGCGGGGTTCGACCAAACCTACAATGAGCAGTTCTTC	CAISAGFDQTYNEQFF
-	TRBD2	TRBV7-8	TRBJ2-1	TGTGCCAGCAACGGGCCTTCGGGGAGGGCCATTGAGCAGTTCTTC	CASNGPSGRAIEQFF
once	TRBD1	TRBV6-2/TRBV6-3	TRBJ1-5	TGTGCCAGCAGTTACACCAGGGGGCTTAATAGCAATCAGCCCCAGCATTTT	CASSYTRGLNSNQPQHF
few	TRBD1	TRBV15	TRBJ2-1	TGTGCCACCAGCAGAGATCGACAGGGTTACAATGAGCAGTTCTTC	CATSRDRQGYNEQFF
-	-	TRBV5-6	TRBJ1-5	TGTGCCAGCAGCTTAGTTATTTGTCGGCAGGAGCGCAATCAGCCCCAGCATTTT	CASSLVICRQERNQPQHF
few	-	TRBV4-1	TRBJ1-1	TGCGCCAGCAGCGACACCTCCTACAACACTGAAGCTTTCTTT	CASSDTSYNTEAFF
-	TRBD2	TRBV11-2	TRBJ2-7	TGTGCCAGCAGCTTGGGTCGGGCGTTTGGCGGGAGTTACTACGAGCAGTACTTC	CASSLGRAFGGSYYEQYF
once	-	TRBV28	TRBJ2-7	TGTGCCAGCGGGGACTTATACGAGCAGTACTTC	CASGDLYEQYF
-	-	TRBV19	TRBJ2-7	TGTGCCAGTAGCGGGGCGAGCGGACTTTCCTACGAGCAGTACTTC	CASSGASGLSYEQYF
-	-	TRBV5-1	TRBJ2-6	TGCGCCAGCAGCTTACAGGCGGTTGGGGCCAACGTCCTGACTTTC	CASSLQAVGANVLTF
few	TRBD1	TRBV10-3	TRBJ1-1	TGTGCCATCAGTCCCACCCCGGGACAGGGTGAAGCTTTCTTT	CAISPTPGQGEAFF
-	-	TRBV19	TRBJ1-2	TGTGCCAGTAGTATCTGGTTTACTCATTGGGACTATGGCTACACCTTC	CASSIWFTHWDYGYTF
-	-	TRBV9	TRBJ2-3	TGTGCCAGCAGCGTAGGAGCCCTCTCCGTTCGGGGAGGCCGCGCTACGCAGTATTTT	CASSVGALSVRGGRATQYF
-	TRBD1	TRBV24-1	TRBJ2-7	TGTGCCACCAGTGACCCAACCGGACAGGGGCTTGGGGAGCAGTACTTC	CATSDPTGQGLGEQYF
-	-	TRBV5-4	TRBJ2-1	TGTGCCAGCAGCCCCGCGGCCCCGGACCATGAGCAGTTCTTC	CASSPAAPDHEQFF
-	-	TRBV7-9	TRBJ1-1	TGTGCCAGCAGCTCCGGTACAGGGTTCGCTGAAGCTTTCTTT	CASSSGTGFAEAFF
-	TRBD1	TRBV28	TRBJ1-1	TGTGCCACCCAACCGGGACAGGCGAACACTGAAGCTTTCTTT	CATQPGQANTEAFF
-	TRBD2	TRBV3-1/TRBV3-2	TRBJ2-1	TGTGCCAGCACCCGGACTAGCGGCGACAATGAGCAGTTCTTC	CASTRTSGDNEQFF
-	TRBD1	TRBV11-1	TRBJ2-5	TGTGCCAGCAGCTCGGGACAGGGCCGGGAGACCCAGTACTTC	CASSSGQGRETQYF
-	-	TRBV28	TRBJ2-7	TGTGCCAGCAGTTTCTGGGGCTCCGGGACCTACGAGCAGTACTTC	CASSFWGSGTYEQYF
once	-	TRBV11-1	TRBJ1-1	TGTGCCAGCAGCTTACAGGGCCCCACGGGGACTGAAGCTTTCTTT	CASSLQGPTGTEAFF
-	TRBD2	TRBV11-2	TRBJ2-1	TGTGCCAGCAGCTTAGGAGCTACTAGCGGGAGAAGTAATGAGCAGTTCTTC	CASSLGATSGRSNEQFF
-	-	TRBV6-2/TRBV6-3	TRBJ1-2	TGTGCCAGCAGCACACCCAACCAGGGGAGTCCTAACTATGGCTACACCTTC	CASSTPNQGSPNYGYTF
-	-	TRBV21-1	TRBJ1-3	TGTGCCAGCAGCAAAGAGGGGGTTCCCCGAAACACCATATATTTT	CASSKEGVPRNTIYF
-	-	TRBV28	TRBJ2-7	TGTGCCACCTCCAGGCTCTACGAGCAGTACTTC	CATSRLYEQYF